This entry describes one T cell receptor (beta chain). The data are from a study of CD8 T cells in Susac syndrome. Roughly 0.45 to 1 ug RNA was reverse transcribed with random hexamers. TCRdb ran MiXCR on the immunoSEQ multiplex PCR reads and lists one entry per CDR3 protein. The sample has around 200,000 distinct CDR3 sequences, roughly 94% seen once. Germline V gene lookup returns CDR1 GTSNPN and CDR2 SVGIG (reference sequence). V gave up 3 bases and J gave up 6 bases, with 11 bases separating them. This CDR3 spans 12 amino acids. The chain carries TRBV30 and TRBJ1-2; D gene ambiguous. The specimen sequenced was CD8+ T cells from PBMCs. The sequence derives from a human donor with Susac syndrome. The CDR3 bases are TGTGCCTGGAGAAACGGTCGGGATGGCTACACCTTC. Its translation is CAWRNGRDGYTF.